Reported below is one T cell receptor (beta chain). Its target antigen remains unknown. Per-base quality was not reported, and no clone a single base away is much larger than it. Libraries were made using the immunoSEQ multiplex PCR assay. Not all clones reach the TCRdb copy of this immuneACCESS table, which keeps in-frame sequences only. Checked studies attribute under half of the gap to unresolved V genes and leave the rest unexplained. The sample records roughly 83,000 clones, around 80% of which are singletons. The ten largest clones take up approximately 9.8% of the sample. Unmatched junction bases come to 4, with V trimmed by 6 bases and J by 5 bases. Reading from cysteine to phenylalanine, the CDR3 counts 13 amino acids. Only the CDR3 region is kept as DNA, spanning 39 bases read in frame from base 1. These data originate in a study of control samples from healthy donors and cancer patients (TCRdb year 2020).

The sample consisted of blood. The sequence joins TRBV12-3 or TRBV12-4 to TRBJ1-5; 7 of the junction bases match TRBD1. The clonotype originates from a woman aged 60-75 years in good health. The sequence in DNA is TGTGCCAGCAGGGGACAGAGCCATCAGCCCCAGCATTTT. This yields the protein CASRGQSHQPQHF.